Presented here are 5 T cell receptor beta chains from one specimen sequenced in a study of blood T cell repertoires in COVID-19. Libraries were prepared by immunoSEQ multiplex PCR; TCRdb keeps only in-frame clonotypes and omits some of them. The table records about 390,000 clones, 80% to 90% of them present only once. The sequenced material came from PBMCs or T cells enriched from blood (not recorded which). Receptor source: a woman in her forties or fifties who had recovered from COVID-19.

The gene calls are TRBV28 and TRBJ2-1, with 10 positions matching TRBD1. With 3 bases clipped from V and 5 bases from J, the junction kept 7 bases outside the gene matches. This CDR3 spans 16 amino acids. In germline, CDR1 is MDHEN, CDR2 SYDVKM. The CDR3 sequence is CASSFPGQGFHNEQFF. CDR3 DNA: TGTGCCAGCAGTTTTCCGGGACAGGGGTTCCACAATGAGCAGTTCTTC.

This chain links TRBV4-1 with TRBJ2-5; a possible D gene is TRBD1 (6 bases). Trimming took 1 base from V and 2 from J, leaving 14 bases between them. The germline CDR1 and CDR2 sequences are MGHRA and YSYEKL. The CDR3 consists of 16 residues. The DNA of the CDR3 is TGCGCCAGCAGCCAAGTCCCCCAGGGGCCTCAAGAGACCCAGTACTTC. This gives the protein CASSQVPQGPQETQYF.

The chain couples TRBV6-5 to TRBJ1-1; D is uncertain. The V end lost 7 bases, the J end lost 8 bases, and 11 bases lay between the germline ends. The CDR3 totals 11 residues. Looked up from germline, CDR1 is MNHEY and CDR2 is SVGAGI. CDR3 in DNA: TGTGCCAGCATTGCCCAGTCCGAAGCTTTCTTT. Amino acids: CASIAQSEAFF.

The chain is built from TRBV10-3 and TRBJ1-5, with D hard to call. Germline assignment: CDR1 ENHRY and CDR2 SYGVKD. This CDR3 has 15 residues. V was clipped by 0 bases and J by 3 bases, with 9 bases between them. The chain's CDR3 is CAISESAKPNQPQHF. For the CDR3, the DNA is TGTGCCATCAGTGAGTCAGCAAAACCCAATCAGCCCCAGCATTTT.

CDR3 amino acids: CASSEVSFRGYTF. The DNA of the CDR3 is TGTGCCAGCAGTGAAGTCAGTTTTCGTGGCTACACCTTC. This chain uses TRBV6-1 with TRBJ1-2; unclear D gene. Germline V lookup: CDR1 MNHNS, CDR2 SASEGT. Trimming cost V 1 base and J 7 bases, with 10 bases left between them. The CDR3 runs 13 residues.